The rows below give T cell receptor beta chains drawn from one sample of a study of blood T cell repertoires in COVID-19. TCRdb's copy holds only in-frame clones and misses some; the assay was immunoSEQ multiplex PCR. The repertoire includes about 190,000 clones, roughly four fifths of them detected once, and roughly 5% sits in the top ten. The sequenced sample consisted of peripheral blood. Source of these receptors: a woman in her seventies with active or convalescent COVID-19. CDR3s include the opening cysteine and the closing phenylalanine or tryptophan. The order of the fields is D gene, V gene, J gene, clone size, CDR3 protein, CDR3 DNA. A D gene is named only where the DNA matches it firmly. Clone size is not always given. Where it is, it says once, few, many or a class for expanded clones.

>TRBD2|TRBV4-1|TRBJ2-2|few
CASSQGDRTSGRAGELFF
TGCGCCAGCAGCCAAGGGGACAGAACTAGCGGGAGGGCCGGGGAGCTGTTTTTT
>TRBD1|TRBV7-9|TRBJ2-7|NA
CASSPGGANTYEQYF
TGTGCCAGCAGCCCAGGGGGCGCGAACACCTACGAGCAGTACTTC
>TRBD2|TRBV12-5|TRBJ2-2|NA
CASGLVAGAGGELFF
TGTGCTAGTGGTTTGGTGGCGGGAGCTGGCGGGGAGCTGTTTTTT
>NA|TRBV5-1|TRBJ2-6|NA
CASSSVGSGANVLTF
TGCGCCAGCAGCAGCGTGGGCTCTGGGGCCAACGTCCTGACTTTC
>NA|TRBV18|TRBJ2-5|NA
CASSPQGGSETQYF
TGTGCCAGCTCACCACAAGGGGGATCAGAGACCCAGTACTTC
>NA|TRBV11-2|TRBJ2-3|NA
CASNTILGGGADTQYF
TGTGCCAGTAATACCATTCTGGGAGGAGGTGCAGATACGCAGTATTTT
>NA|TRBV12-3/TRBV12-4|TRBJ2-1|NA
CASSPSYTEQFF
TGTGCCAGCAGTCCAAGCTATACCGAGCAGTTCTTC
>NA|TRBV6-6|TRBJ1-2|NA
CASSYSSNWGRDGYTF
TGTGCCAGCAGTTACTCGAGTAACTGGGGCCGAGATGGCTACACCTTC
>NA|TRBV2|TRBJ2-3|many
CASGGDFTDTQYF
TGTGCCAGCGGTGGCGACTTCACAGATACGCAGTATTTT
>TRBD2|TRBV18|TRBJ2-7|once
CASSPQPPLAVKPSYEQYF
TGTGCCAGCTCACCGCAACCCCCTCTAGCGGTCAAGCCGTCTTACGAGCAGTACTTC
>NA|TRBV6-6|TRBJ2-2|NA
CASKDTRTNTGELFF
TGTGCCAGCAAGGACACCAGAACGAACACCGGGGAGCTGTTTTTT
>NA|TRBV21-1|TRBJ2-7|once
CASSKPQAPRLAGGLYEQYF
TGTGCCAGCAGCAAACCCCAAGCCCCCCGACTAGCGGGAGGGCTATACGAGCAGTACTTC
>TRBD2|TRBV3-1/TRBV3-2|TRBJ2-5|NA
CASDQHISGGETQYF
TGTGCCAGCGACCAACACATTAGCGGGGGCGAGACCCAGTACTTC
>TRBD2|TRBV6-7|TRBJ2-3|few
CATQTPSGLAGGGTQYF
TGTGCCACACAAACTCCCTCGGGACTAGCGGGAGGAGGTACGCAGTATTTT
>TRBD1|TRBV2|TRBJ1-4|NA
CASSVDRGLNEKLFF
TGTGCCAGCAGTGTAGACAGGGGTTTGAATGAAAAACTGTTTTTT
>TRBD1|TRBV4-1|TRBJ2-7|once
CASSHLQGKPYEQYF
TGCGCCAGCAGCCACCTACAGGGGAAGCCCTACGAGCAGTACTTC
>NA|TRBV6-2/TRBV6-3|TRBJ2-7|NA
CASSYSPKNYYEQYF
TGTGCCAGCAGTTACTCCCCCAAAAACTACTACGAGCAGTACTTC
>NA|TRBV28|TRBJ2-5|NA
CASSPSGGYQETQYF
TGTGCCAGCAGTCCGAGTGGGGGGTACCAAGAGACCCAGTACTTC
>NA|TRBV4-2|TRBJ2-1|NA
CASSQDYGSLGNEQFF
TGTGCCAGCAGCCAAGACTACGGGAGTTTGGGCAATGAGCAGTTCTTC
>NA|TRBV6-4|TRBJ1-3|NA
CASSATQGPGNTIYF
TGTGCCAGCAGTGCCACGCAGGGGCCTGGAAACACCATATATTTT
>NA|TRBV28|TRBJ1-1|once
CASSYEGTEAFF
TGTGCCAGCAGTTACGAGGGCACTGAAGCTTTCTTT
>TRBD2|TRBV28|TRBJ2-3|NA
CASSPLISGRVIGTDTQYF
TGTGCCAGCAGTCCTCTGATTAGCGGGAGGGTGATCGGCACAGATACGCAGTATTTT
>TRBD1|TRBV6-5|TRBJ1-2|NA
CASSSGQGFWGYTF
TGTGCCAGCAGTTCCGGACAGGGGTTTTGGGGCTACACCTTC
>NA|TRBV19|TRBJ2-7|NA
CASSIDQGNEQYF
TGTGCCAGTAGTATAGACCAGGGGAACGAGCAGTACTTC
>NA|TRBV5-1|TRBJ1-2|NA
CASSSREAPYGYTF
TGCGCCAGCAGCTCCCGTGAAGCCCCCTATGGCTACACCTTC
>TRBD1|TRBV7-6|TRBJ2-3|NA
CASSPLDGTGADTQYF
TGTGCCAGCAGCCCGCTTGACGGGACAGGGGCAGATACGCAGTATTTT
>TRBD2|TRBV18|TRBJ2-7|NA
CASSPPGLAGGNSYEQYF
TGTGCCAGCTCACCACCCGGACTAGCGGGAGGGAACTCCTACGAGCAGTACTTC
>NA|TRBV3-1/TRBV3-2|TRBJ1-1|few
CASTQTGGVYTEAFF
TGTGCCAGCACCCAAACAGGCGGGGTCTACACTGAAGCTTTCTTT